This T cell receptor beta chain appears in the sequencing data of a study of blood T cell repertoires in COVID-19. About the research overall: Sites in the United States, Italy and Spain provided acute and convalescent COVID-19 samples.

Authors' processing steps: Amplification with reference gene primers provided the estimates of nucleated cell counts. Sequencing was performed with immunoSEQ multiplex PCR; in TCRdb, only in-frame clones are kept and a portion is missing. D and trimming were read from the DNA, whereas the V and J calls and clone size are those reported in that table. Found here are over 95,000 clones, roughly four fifths of them singletons; the top ten hold around 9.3%. The length of the CDR3 is 14 residues. From germline, CDR1 is LGHNA and CDR2 YNFKEQ. V dropped 4 bases and J dropped 8 bases, with 12 bases sitting between them.

The TCR sequence derives from a human donor in a cohort sampled during active COVID-19. J is TRBJ1-6 and V is TRBV4-2; no definite D call. What was sequenced was peripheral blood. The CDR3 spells CASSPGSMDSPLHF. The CDR3 DNA reads TGTGCCAGCAGCCCCGGGAGCATGGATTCACCCCTCCACTTT.